Sequencing of this T cell receptor beta chain was carried out in a study of control samples from healthy donors and cancer patients. The CDR3 spans 14 residues. Per germline, CDR1 SQVTM and CDR2 ANQGSEA. Assay used: immunoSEQ multiplex PCR; TCRdb lists only in-frame clones, some missing. The data contain more than 100,000 clones, around 90% of them singletons. The rearrangement links TRBV29-1 to TRBJ1-5; 11 nucleotides match TRBD1. This TCR was recovered from a man aged 18 to 30 in good health. Sequencing was performed on blood. This chain's CDR3 is CSAIPGQGDQPQHF. The CDR3 coding sequence is TGCAGTGCTATCCCGGGACAGGGGGACCAGCCCCAGCATTTT.